In its sample, the clone carrying this TCR beta chain was seen a few times. A sample of blood taken at first hyperthyroidism diagnosis preceded any ophthalmopathy symptoms. The data belong to a study of T cells in Graves' hyperthyroidism and ophthalmopathy. The CDR3 covers 15 residues. V lost 1 base to trimming and J lost 1 base; unmatched junction nucleotides: 2. TCR beta CDR3 regions were amplified from RNA. The primer set for the first-round RT-PCR of the TCR CDR3 was HTBI. TCRdb ran MiXCR on the multiplex PCR reads and lists one entry per CDR3 protein. The repertoire includes approximately 720,000 distinct CDR3 sequences, around 19% of them detected once, and 15% to 20% sits in the top ten.

The sample consisted of blood. This TCR came from a woman between 45 and 60 years old with Graves' hyperthyroidism that later progressed to Graves' ophthalmopathy. The rearrangement joins TRBV12-3 or TRBV12-4 to TRBJ2-5, with 8 bases matching TRBD2. The CDR3 DNA follows: TGTGCCAGCAGTTTAGGTGCGGGGGGCCAAGAGACCCAGTACTTC. Translation gives CASSLGAGGQETQYF.